The 18 T cell receptor beta chains reported below all come from one sample, sequenced in a study of T cells in Graves' hyperthyroidism and ophthalmopathy. Template material for amplifying TCR beta CDR3 regions consisted of RNA transcripts. The HTBI primer set was used in a first-round RT-PCR of the TCR CDR3. TCRdb ran MiXCR on the multiplex PCR reads and lists one entry per CDR3 protein. The table shows around 420,000 distinct CDR3 sequences, with roughly 13% occurring only once. The sample taken for sequencing was blood. Receptors were obtained from a woman under 30 with Graves' hyperthyroidism.

This clonotype occurred many times. J is TRBJ2-7 and V is TRBV2, with 9 bases lining up with TRBD2. The germline V gene encodes CDR1 SNHLY and CDR2 FYNNEI. V trimming: 8 bases; J trimming: 5 bases; junction bases outside the gene matches: 7. This CDR3 contains 13 residues. In nucleotides, the CDR3 is TGTGCCAGCGCTAGCGGGACTTGGGACGAGCAGTACTTC. Encoded protein: CASASGTWDEQYF.

This clonotype was counted at least ten times. V gene TRBV27 combines with J gene TRBJ2-7; 7 bases fit TRBD2. Germline trimming cut 2 bases from V and 3 bases from J; bases unmatched to any gene: 7. The germline gives CDR1 MNHEY, CDR2 SMNVEV (reference sequence). This CDR3 has 15 amino acids. CDR3 in DNA: TGTGCCAGCAGTTTAAAAGGCGGGAGTGTCTACGAGCAGTACTTC. Translation gives CASSLKGGSVYEQYF.

This clonotype has at least ten counts. The genes are TRBV12-3 or TRBV12-4 and TRBJ2-1; D is unclear. CDR3 length equals 11 residues. V lost 6 bases and J 9 bases, leaving 9 bases between the germline ends. CDR3 in amino acids: CASSYNIEQFF. CDR3 nucleotides: TGTGCCAGCAGCTACAATATTGAGCAGTTCTTC.

This clonotype was picked up a small number of times. This chain links TRBV7-3 with TRBJ2-7, with 10 bases matching TRBD2. Trimming took 0 bases from V and 3 from J; bases not matched to a gene: 2. The CDR3 extends over 15 amino acids. Germline V CDR1 and CDR2: SGHTA, FQGTGA. The CDR3 DNA reads TGTGCCAGCAGCTTAACGGTAGCGGGAGGCTACGAGCAGTACTTC. Encoded protein: CASSLTVAGGYEQYF.

In this sample, this clonotype turned up a few times. This chain uses TRBV14 with TRBJ2-5; D unclear. Trimming removed 4 bases at V and 5 bases at J, with 11 bases between. Germline V gene data show CDR1 as SGHDN and CDR2 as FVKESK. The CDR3 is 13 residues long. This CDR3 is CASSRVRSETQYF. CDR3 nucleotides: TGTGCCAGCAGCCGGGTCCGGTCGGAGACCCAGTACTTC.

The chain carries TRBV9 and TRBJ2-7, with 8 bases matching TRBD2. The CDR3 length is 15 residues. Germline V gene data show CDR1 as SGDLS and CDR2 as YYNGEE. The V segment lost 3 bases and the J segment 1 base; nucleotides outside the gene matches: 6. The CDR3 DNA follows: TGTGCCAGCAGCGAAGGGTCTAGCGGGTCCTACGAGCAGTACTTC. It codes for CASSEGSSGSYEQYF.

This clonotype was counted many times. The chain combines TRBV18 with TRBJ2-7; no definite D call. V dropped 3 bases and J dropped 2 bases, with 17 bases sitting between them. CDR3 size: 16 residues. Germline CDR1 KGHSH, CDR2 LQKENI. This CDR3 reads CASSPRDRSATYEQYF. The CDR3 DNA reads as TGTGCCAGCTCACCCCGTGATCGATCGGCAACCTACGAGCAGTACTTC.

This clonotype was seen ten or more times. V usage is TRBV30 and J usage is TRBJ2-3; tentative D call: TRBD2 (6 bases). Germline V gene sequence: CDR1 GTSNPN, CDR2 SVGIG (reference sequence). Deletions cut 6 bases from V and 2 bases from J, with 18 bases between. CDR3 length equals 15 residues. CDR3 amino acids: CACPLGGAFTDTQYF. The CDR3 nucleotides are TGTGCCTGCCCCTTAGGAGGGGCCTTCACAGATACGCAGTATTTT.

This rearrangement joins TRBV6-2 or TRBV6-3 to TRBJ1-1; D might be TRBD1 (6 bases). V was pared by 2 bases and J by 4 bases, with 17 bases between. Per germline, CDR1 MNHEY and CDR2 SVGEGT. The CDR3 extends over 16 amino acids. CDR3 coding DNA: TGTGCCAGCAGTTACCCAACGGGGGGGGCGGGCACTGAAGCTTTCTTT. It specifies CASSYPTGGAGTEAFF.

This clonotype was counted ten times or more. The chain has TRBV5-1 and TRBJ1-5, with D tentatively TRBD1 (5 bases). This CDR3 has 16 residues. Per germline, CDR1 SGHRS and CDR2 YFSETQ. V gave up 0 bases and J gave up 2 bases, with 12 bases separating them. In DNA, the CDR3 is TGCGCCAGCAGCTTGGGAACGGGGCCGGGCAATCAGCCCCAGCATTTT. This codes for CASSLGTGPGNQPQHF.

This clonotype was detected many times. The genes are TRBV28 and TRBJ1-5, with no clear D. Germline values: CDR1 MDHEN, CDR2 SYDVKM. Trimming removed 7 bases at V and 0 bases at J, with 16 bases between. The CDR3 extends over 16 amino acids. CDR3 sequence reads: CASTRIGRHSNQPQHF. CDR3 coding DNA: TGTGCCAGCACCCGAATCGGACGTCATAGCAATCAGCCCCAGCATTTT. The variable domain in full, with the rest retrieved from reference TRBV28 and TRBJ1-5, is DVKVTQSSRYLVKRTGEKVFLECVQDMDHENMFWYRQDPGLGLRLIYFSYDVKMKEKGDIPEGYSVSREKKERFSLILESASTNQTSMYLCASTRIGRHSNQPQHFGDGTRLSIL.

This clonotype has a count of ten or more. V gene TRBV28 combines with J gene TRBJ2-7; D unclear. CDR3 length: 14 amino acids. Trimming cost V 5 bases and J 4 bases, with 15 bases left between them. Germline CDR1 reads MDHEN; CDR2 reads SYDVKM. CDR3 coding DNA: TGTGCCAGCAGTATCACGCGGCCCGGGTACGAGCAGTACTTC. Translating it yields CASSITRPGYEQYF.

The V gene is TRBV30, the J gene TRBJ1-1; tentatively, D is TRBD1 (5 bases). The V gene lost 4 bases and the J gene lost 4 bases, with 13 bases spanning the gap. Germline CDR1 reads GTSNPN; CDR2 reads SVGIG (reference sequence). CDR3 length: 13 residues. CDR3 protein: CAWTTGRGTEAFF. The CDR3 DNA is TGTGCCTGGACTACAGGTCGGGGCACTGAAGCTTTCTTT.

This clonotype was seen more than once but under ten times. This rearrangement joins TRBV5-5 to TRBJ1-3; D unresolved. The CDR3 sequence is 16 residues long. Trimming left V 1 base short and J 1 base short, with 12 bases between. Germline loops: CDR1 SGHKS, CDR2 YYEKEE (reference sequence). The CDR3 loop reads CASSLYLTNSGNTIYF. The CDR3 region has the DNA TGTGCCAGCAGCTTGTACCTAACCAATTCTGGAAACACCATATATTTT.

This clonotype was recorded a few times. This rearrangement joins TRBV24-1 to TRBJ2-2, with a weak D call TRBD1 (5 bases). The V gene's germline CDR1 is KGHDR and CDR2 SFDVKD. This CDR3 comprises 15 residues. V dropped 0 bases and J dropped 4 bases, with 8 bases sitting between them. DNA of the CDR3: TGTGCCACCAGTGATTTGGGGGCCCCCACCGGGGAGCTGTTTTTT. Translating it yields CATSDLGAPTGELFF.

In its sample, this clonotype was seen many times. The V gene is TRBV28, the J gene TRBJ1-3, with a tentative D call TRBD1 (5 bases). With 2 bases removed from V and 4 bases from J, the gap between germline ends came to 9 bases. The CDR3 spans 14 residues. Germline V gives CDR1 MDHEN, CDR2 SYDVKM. The CDR3 sequence is CASSLRAGGNTIYF. The DNA of the CDR3 is TGTGCCAGCAGTTTAAGGGCAGGGGGAAACACCATATATTTT.

This clonotype was found once. A much more abundant neighbour one base away suggests this may be a read error. The rearrangement uses TRBV3-1 and TRBJ1-5; the D gene is possibly TRBD1 (6 bases). The CDR3 runs 15 residues. Germline CDR1 is LGHDT and CDR2 is YNNKEL (reference sequence). The CDR3 nucleotides are TGTGCCAGCAGCCAGCCGGGGGCCGGCAATCAGCACCAGCATTTT. This encodes CASSQPGAGNQHQHF.

This clonotype appeared many times. This chain joins TRBV7-8 and TRBJ2-1, with 10 bases lining up with TRBD2. The CDR3 is 15 residues long. V lost 5 bases and J lost 10; bases outside the gene matches: 11. Germline CDR1 reads SGHVS; CDR2 reads FQNEAQ. In DNA form, the CDR3 reads TGTGCCAGCAGCCCCCGGCAAGCGGGAGGGTACGAGCAGTTCTTC. It encodes CASSPRQAGGYEQFF.